This T cell receptor (beta chain) came from a study of cytomegalovirus exposure and HLA in healthy donors. Study conclusions and caveats: Being indistinguishable, some V segments were excluded, TRBV6-2 and TRBV6-3 among them. Sequences of the TCR beta chain were said to predict the HLA-A and HLA-B alleles of most subjects accurately.

Germline values: CDR1 SGHTA, CDR2 FQGNSA. The CDR3 has 12 amino acids. Trimming removed 10 bases from V and 2 bases from J, with 11 bases in between. Researchers ran the PCR with 60 Vbeta and 13 Jbeta primers. The protocol was immunoSEQ multiplex PCR, while the TCRdb copy is restricted to in-frame clones and leaves out a portion. The sample records fewer than 250,000 clones, around 80% being singletons. Remarks on this clone: Antigen: not known.

What was sequenced was PBMCs. The chain joins TRBV7-2 to TRBJ1-1; no firm D call. The clonotype comes from a man in his forties in good health and CMV-seronegative. CDR3 in DNA: TGTGCCACCCGGGTGGGTAACACTGAAGCTTTCTTT. Its translation: CATRVGNTEAFF.